This T cell receptor beta chain was identified during a study of beta chain features in type 1 diabetes. By way of CD45RO/CCR7/CD25/CD127/CD95/CD27, the CD4+ regulatory, stem cell-like memory, central memory and naive cells were sorted. V gave up 6 bases and J gave up 6 bases, with 17 bases separating them. From germline, CDR1 is KGHSH and CDR2 LQKENI. The CDR3 sequence is 15 residues long. As concerns this clone: Antigen: not known.

Study-level findings and limits: People with Type 1 diabetes carried modestly yet significantly shorter TCRB CDR3s in all four CD4+ subsets.

As every portion of the isolated RNA was reverse transcribed, the sequencing read expressed TCRB transcripts. For naive, central memory and regulatory T cell samples, reads averaged around 3.8 million. Assay: immunoSEQ multiplex PCR; the TCRdb copy retains only in-frame clones and omits some. Among 350,000 or so clones listed, about 20% were seen once. The rearrangement joins TRBV18 to TRBJ2-2; a weak D match, TRBD2 (6 bases). The source is a woman younger than 30 in good health. Sequencing was done on a sample of naive CD4+ T cells from blood. The CDR3 region has the DNA TGTGCCAGCTCCCGTCCGGAGGGAGCGGCCGGGGAGCTGTTTTTT. This translates into CASSRPEGAAGELFF. The whole variable domain, remainder taken from reference TRBV18 and TRBJ2-2, is NAGVMQNPRHLVRRRGQEARLRCSPMKGHSHVYWYRQLPEEGLKFMVYLQKENIIDESGMPKERFSAEFPKEGPSILRIQQVVRGDSAAYFCASSRPEGAAGELFFGEGSRLTVL.